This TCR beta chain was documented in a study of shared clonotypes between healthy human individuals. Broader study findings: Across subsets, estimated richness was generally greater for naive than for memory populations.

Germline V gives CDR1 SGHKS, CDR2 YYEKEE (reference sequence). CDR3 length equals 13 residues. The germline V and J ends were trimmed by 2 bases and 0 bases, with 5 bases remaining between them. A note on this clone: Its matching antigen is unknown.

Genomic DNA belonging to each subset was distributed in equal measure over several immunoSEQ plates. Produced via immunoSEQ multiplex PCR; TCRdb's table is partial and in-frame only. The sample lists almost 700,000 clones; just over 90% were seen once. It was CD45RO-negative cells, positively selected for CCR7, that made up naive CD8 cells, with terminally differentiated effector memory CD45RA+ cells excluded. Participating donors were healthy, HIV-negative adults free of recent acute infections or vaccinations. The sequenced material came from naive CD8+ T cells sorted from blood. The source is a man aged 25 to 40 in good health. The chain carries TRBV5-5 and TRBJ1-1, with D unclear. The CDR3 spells CASSLRLNTEAFF. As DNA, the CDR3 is TGTGCCAGCAGCTTACGGTTGAACACTGAAGCTTTCTTT.